One sample yielded the 6 T cell receptor beta chains listed below, sequenced in a study of blood T cell repertoires in COVID-19. The method was immunoSEQ multiplex PCR; TCRdb's version includes in-frame clones alone and lacks a portion of them. The sample gives 120,000 to 150,000 clones, approximately 86% of which show up once; around 8.4% is in the top ten. The sequencing sample was made of peripheral blood. The receptors were sampled from a woman in her sixties or seventies with acute or convalescent COVID-19.

The chain combines TRBV5-1 with TRBJ2-1; D perhaps matches TRBD1 (6 bases). The CDR3 is 14 residues long. V was shortened by 5 bases and J by 6 bases, with 15 bases between the two germline ends. Germline loops: CDR1 SGHRS, CDR2 YFSETQ. CDR3 in DNA: TGCGCCAGCAGTGAGGCAGGGGAAGGCAATGAGCAGTTCTTC. Its protein is CASSEAGEGNEQFF.

The V call is TRBV15, the J call TRBJ2-7; TRBD2 matches 14 bases. CDR3 length equals 16 residues. V gave up 1 base and J gave up 3 bases; unmatched junction bases: 2. Germline CDR1 reads LNHNV; CDR2 reads YYDKDF (reference sequence). Here the CDR3 DNA reads TGTGCCACCAGCAGAGCCGGACTAGCGGGGGGCTACGAGCAGTACTTC. As protein: CATSRAGLAGGYEQYF.

V gene TRBV14 combines with J gene TRBJ2-2; TRBD2 is a possible D gene (5 bases). Trimming stripped 4 bases from V and 6 bases from J, with 9 bases between. The CDR3 is 13 residues long. CDR1 and CDR2 (germline): SGHDN, FVKESK. CDR3 sequence: CASSPDLAGELFF. The CDR3 coding sequence is TGTGCCAGCAGCCCGGACTTGGCCGGGGAGCTGTTTTTT.

V and J are TRBV29-1 and TRBJ1-3; 8 bases align to TRBD1. Germline lookup yields CDR1 SQVTM and CDR2 ANQGSEA. The CDR3 loop spans 13 amino acids. V shed 5 bases, J shed 5 bases, and the junction held 5 bases outside the gene matches. The CDR3 is CSVRGQGRNTIYF. Written as DNA, the CDR3 is TGCAGCGTTCGAGGACAGGGCAGAAACACCATATATTTT.

With respect to this clone: The sample carries other DNA sequences with the same CDR3. CDR3 DNA: TGCGCCAGCAGCCCCTGGACAGGGCTAAACTATGGCTACACCTTC. It yields the protein CASSPWTGLNYGYTF. The chain is built from TRBV23-1 and TRBJ1-2; TRBD1 agrees at 8 bases. TRBV23-1 is given ORF status, its function remaining uncertain. CDR3 size: 15 residues. V lost 6 bases to trimming and J lost 2 bases; unmatched junction nucleotides: 8.

The rearrangement uses TRBV19 and TRBJ1-4, with TRBD1 matching over 7 bases. Per germline, CDR1 LNHDA and CDR2 SQIVND (reference sequence). J lost 7 bases, V lost 8 bases, and 13 bases had no gene match. The CDR3 totals 15 residues. The CDR3 loop reads CASSPRTGGGEKLFF. The CDR3 nucleotides are TGTGCCAGTTCTCCCCGGACAGGAGGGGGTGAAAAACTGTTTTTT.